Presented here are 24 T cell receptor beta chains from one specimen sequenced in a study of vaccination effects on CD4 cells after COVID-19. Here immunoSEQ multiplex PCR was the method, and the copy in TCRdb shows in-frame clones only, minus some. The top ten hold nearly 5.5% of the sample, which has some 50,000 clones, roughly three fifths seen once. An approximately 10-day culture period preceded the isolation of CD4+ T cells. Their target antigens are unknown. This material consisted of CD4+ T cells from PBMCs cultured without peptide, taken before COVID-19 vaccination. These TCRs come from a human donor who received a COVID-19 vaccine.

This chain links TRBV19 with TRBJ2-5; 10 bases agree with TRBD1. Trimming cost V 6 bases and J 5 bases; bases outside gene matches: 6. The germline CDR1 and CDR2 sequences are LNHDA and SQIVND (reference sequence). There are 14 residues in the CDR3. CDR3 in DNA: TGTGCCAGTAGCCCCGGGACAGGGGCCGAGACCCAGTACTTC. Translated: CASSPGTGAETQYF.

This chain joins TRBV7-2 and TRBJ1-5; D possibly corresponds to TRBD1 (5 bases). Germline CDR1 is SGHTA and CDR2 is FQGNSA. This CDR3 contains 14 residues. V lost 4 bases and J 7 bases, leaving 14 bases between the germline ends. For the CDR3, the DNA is TGTGCCAGCAGCTCCCCAGGGTCGGGACAGCCCCAGCATTTT. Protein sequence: CASSSPGSGQPQHF.

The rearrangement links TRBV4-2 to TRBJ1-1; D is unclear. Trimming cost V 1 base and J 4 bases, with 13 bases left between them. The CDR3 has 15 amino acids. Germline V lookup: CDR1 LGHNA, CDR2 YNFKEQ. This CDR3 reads CASSQAGMGSTEAFF. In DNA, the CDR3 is TGTGCCAGCAGCCAAGCGGGGATGGGTAGCACTGAAGCTTTCTTT.

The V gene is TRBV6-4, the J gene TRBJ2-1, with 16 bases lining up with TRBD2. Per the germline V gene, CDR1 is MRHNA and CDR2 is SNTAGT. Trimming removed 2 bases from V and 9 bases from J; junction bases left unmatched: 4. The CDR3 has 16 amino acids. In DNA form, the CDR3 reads TGTGCCAGCAGTGACCACGGGACTAGCGGGGGGGGTGAGCAGTTCTTC. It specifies CASSDHGTSGGGEQFF.

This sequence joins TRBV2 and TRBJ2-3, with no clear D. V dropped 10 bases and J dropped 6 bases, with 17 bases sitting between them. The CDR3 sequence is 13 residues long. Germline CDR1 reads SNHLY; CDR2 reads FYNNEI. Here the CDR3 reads CATHEGRVDTQYF. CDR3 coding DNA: TGTGCCACCCACGAAGGAAGGGTGGATACGCAGTATTTT.

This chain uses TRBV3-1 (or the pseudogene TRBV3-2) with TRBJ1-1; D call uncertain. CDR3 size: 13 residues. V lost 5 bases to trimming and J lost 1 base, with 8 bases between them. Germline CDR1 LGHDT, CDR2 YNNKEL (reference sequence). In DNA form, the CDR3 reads TGTGCCAGCAGCGTTAGACAGAACACTGAAGCTTTCTTT. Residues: CASSVRQNTEAFF.

CDR3 bases: TGTGCCTGGGTCCTTTCTCTTCTTCTAAAATACTATGGGGTAAACACAGATACGCAGTATTTT. It is translated as CAWVLSLLLKYYGVNTDTQYF. V gene TRBV30 combines with J gene TRBJ2-3; D unresolved. CDR3 length: 21 amino acids. The ends were cut back, 5 bases at V and 2 bases at J, with 35 bases in the middle. CDR1 is GTSNPN and CDR2 is SVGIG in the germline V gene (reference sequence).

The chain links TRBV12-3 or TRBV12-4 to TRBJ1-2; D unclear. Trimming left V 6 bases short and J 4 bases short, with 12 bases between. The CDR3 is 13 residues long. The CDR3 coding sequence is TGTGCCAGCAGAGTTTCCTCCAGCTATGGCTACACCTTC. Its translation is CASRVSSSYGYTF.

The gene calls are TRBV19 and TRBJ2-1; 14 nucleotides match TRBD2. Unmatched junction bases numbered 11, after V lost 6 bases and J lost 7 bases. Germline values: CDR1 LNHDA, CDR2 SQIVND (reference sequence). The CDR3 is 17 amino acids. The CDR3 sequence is CASSLTSGGAVRNEQFF. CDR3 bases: TGTGCCAGTAGCTTGACTAGCGGGGGGGCTGTCAGGAATGAGCAGTTCTTC.

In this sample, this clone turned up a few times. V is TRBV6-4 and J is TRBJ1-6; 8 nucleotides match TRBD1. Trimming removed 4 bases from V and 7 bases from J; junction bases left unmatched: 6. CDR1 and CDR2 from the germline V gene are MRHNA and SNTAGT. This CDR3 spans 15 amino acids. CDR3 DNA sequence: TGTGCCAGCAGTGCAATCGGACAGGGCAATTCACCCCTCCACTTT. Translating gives CASSAIGQGNSPLHF.

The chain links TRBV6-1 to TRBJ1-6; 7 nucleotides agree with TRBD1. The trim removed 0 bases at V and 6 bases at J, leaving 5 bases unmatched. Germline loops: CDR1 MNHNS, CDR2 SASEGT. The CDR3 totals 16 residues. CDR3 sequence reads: CASSEARGQGNSPLHF. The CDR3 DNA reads TGTGCCAGCAGTGAAGCTAGGGGGCAGGGTAATTCACCCCTCCACTTT.

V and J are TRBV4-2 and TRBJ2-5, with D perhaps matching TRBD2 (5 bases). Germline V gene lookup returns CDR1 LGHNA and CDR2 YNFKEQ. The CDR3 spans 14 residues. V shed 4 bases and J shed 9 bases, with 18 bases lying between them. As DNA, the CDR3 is TGTGCCAGCAGCCCCGAGGGAGATTCGGTAGCCCAGTACTTC. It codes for CASSPEGDSVAQYF.

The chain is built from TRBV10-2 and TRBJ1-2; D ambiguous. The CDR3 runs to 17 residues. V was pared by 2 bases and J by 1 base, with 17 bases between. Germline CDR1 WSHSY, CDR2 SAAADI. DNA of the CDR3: TGCGCCAGCAGTGAGCTGGCGGCATTAAACATTAACTATGGCTACACCTTC. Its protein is CASSELAALNINYGYTF.

The CDR3 region is CASSLAGTGLGYGYTF. DNA for the CDR3: TGTGCCAGCAGCTTGGCCGGGACAGGGTTGGGGTATGGCTACACCTTC. The chain links TRBV5-6 to TRBJ1-2; 9 nucleotides match TRBD1. V lost 0 bases to trimming and J lost 5 bases; unmatched junction nucleotides: 8. Germline CDR1 SGHDT, CDR2 YYEEEE. The CDR3 runs to 16 residues.

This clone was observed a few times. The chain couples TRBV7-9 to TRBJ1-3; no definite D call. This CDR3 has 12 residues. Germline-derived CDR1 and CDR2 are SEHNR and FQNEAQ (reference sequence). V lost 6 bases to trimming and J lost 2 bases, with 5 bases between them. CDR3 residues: CASRATGNTIYF. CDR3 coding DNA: TGTGCCAGCAGGGCTACTGGAAACACCATATATTTT.

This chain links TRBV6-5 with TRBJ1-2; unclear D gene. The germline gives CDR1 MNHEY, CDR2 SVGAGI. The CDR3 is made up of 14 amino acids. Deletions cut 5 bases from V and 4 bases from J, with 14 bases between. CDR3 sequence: CASSQSDVPYGYTF. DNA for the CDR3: TGTGCCAGCAGTCAATCAGACGTACCCTATGGCTACACCTTC.

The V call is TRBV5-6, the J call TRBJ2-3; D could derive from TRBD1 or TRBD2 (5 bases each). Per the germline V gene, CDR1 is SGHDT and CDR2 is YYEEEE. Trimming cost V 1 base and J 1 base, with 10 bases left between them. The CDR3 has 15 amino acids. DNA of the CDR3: TGTGCCAGCAGCTTGCCCGGGGACGGCACAGATACGCAGTATTTT. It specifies CASSLPGDGTDTQYF.

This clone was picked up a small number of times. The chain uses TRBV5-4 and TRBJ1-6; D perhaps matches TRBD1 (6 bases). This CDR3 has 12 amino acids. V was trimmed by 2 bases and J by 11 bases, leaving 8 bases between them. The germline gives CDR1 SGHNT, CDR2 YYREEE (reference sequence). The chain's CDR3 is CASSFSGAPLHF. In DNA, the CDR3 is TGTGCCAGCAGCTTCTCAGGGGCACCCCTCCACTTT. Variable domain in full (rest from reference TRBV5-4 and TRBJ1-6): ETGVTQSPTHLIKTRGQQVTLRCSSQSGHNTVSWYQQALGQGPQFIFQYYREEENGRGNFPPRFSGLQFPNYSSELNVNALELDDSALYLCASSFSGAPLHFGNGTRLTVT.

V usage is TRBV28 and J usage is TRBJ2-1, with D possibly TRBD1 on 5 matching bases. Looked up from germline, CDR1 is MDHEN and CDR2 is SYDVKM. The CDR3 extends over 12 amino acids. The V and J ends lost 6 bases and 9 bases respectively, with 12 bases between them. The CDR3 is CASSLGRVEQFF. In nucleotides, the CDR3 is TGTGCCAGCAGCTTGGGCAGGGTTGAGCAGTTCTTC. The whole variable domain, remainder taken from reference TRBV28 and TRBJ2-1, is DVKVTQSSRYLVKRTGEKVFLECVQDMDHENMFWYRQDPGLGLRLIYFSYDVKMKEKGDIPEGYSVSREKKERFSLILESASTNQTSMYLCASSLGRVEQFFGPGTRLTVL.

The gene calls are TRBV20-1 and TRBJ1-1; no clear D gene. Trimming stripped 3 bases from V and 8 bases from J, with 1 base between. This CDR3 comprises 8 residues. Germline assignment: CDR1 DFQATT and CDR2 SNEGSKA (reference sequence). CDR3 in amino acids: CSAREAFF. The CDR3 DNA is TGCAGTGCTAGGGAAGCTTTCTTT.

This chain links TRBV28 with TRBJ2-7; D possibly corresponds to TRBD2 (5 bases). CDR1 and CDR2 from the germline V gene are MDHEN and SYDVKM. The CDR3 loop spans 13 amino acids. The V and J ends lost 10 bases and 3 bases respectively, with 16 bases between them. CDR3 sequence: CATVRSGLYEQYF. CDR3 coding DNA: TGTGCCACCGTCAGGAGCGGCCTCTACGAGCAGTACTTC.

CDR3 in DNA: TGTGCCAGCAGCTTGGGGGGTGATGGCTACACCTTC. This codes for CASSLGGDGYTF. The V gene is TRBV5-4, the J gene TRBJ1-2, with D unclear. Germline V gives CDR1 SGHNT, CDR2 YYREEE (reference sequence). V was shortened by 0 bases and J by 6 bases, with 6 bases between the two germline ends. The CDR3 sequence is 12 residues long. Using reference TRBV5-4 and TRBJ1-2 for the parts outside the CDR3, the full variable domain is ETGVTQSPTHLIKTRGQQVTLRCSSQSGHNTVSWYQQALGQGPQFIFQYYREEENGRGNFPPRFSGLQFPNYSSELNVNALELDDSALYLCASSLGGDGYTFGSGTRLTVV.

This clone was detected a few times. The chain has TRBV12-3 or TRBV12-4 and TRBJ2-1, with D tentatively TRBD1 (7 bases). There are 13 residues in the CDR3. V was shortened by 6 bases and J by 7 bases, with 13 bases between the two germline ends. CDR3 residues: CASSLGGQNEQFF. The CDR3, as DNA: TGTGCCAGCAGCTTGGGGGGACAGAATGAGCAGTTCTTC.

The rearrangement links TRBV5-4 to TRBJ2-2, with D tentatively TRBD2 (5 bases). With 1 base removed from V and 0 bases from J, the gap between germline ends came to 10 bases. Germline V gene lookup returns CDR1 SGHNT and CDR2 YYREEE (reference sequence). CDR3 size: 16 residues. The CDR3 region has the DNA TGTGCCAGCAGCTTGCGAAACGGGGCGAACACCGGGGAGCTGTTTTTT. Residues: CASSLRNGANTGELFF.